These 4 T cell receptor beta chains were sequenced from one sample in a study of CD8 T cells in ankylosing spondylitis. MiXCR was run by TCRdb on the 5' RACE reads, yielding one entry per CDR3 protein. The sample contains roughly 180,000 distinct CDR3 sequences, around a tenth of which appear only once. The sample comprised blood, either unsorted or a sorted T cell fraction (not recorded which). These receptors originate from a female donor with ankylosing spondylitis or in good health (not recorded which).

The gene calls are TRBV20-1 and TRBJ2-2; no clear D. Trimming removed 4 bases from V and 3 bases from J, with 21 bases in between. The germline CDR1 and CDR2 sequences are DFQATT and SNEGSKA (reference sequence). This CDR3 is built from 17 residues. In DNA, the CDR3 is TGCAGTGCTACCGCCCTGAGTGTGGTGGACCACACCGGGGAGCTGTTTTTT. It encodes CSATALSVVDHTGELFF.

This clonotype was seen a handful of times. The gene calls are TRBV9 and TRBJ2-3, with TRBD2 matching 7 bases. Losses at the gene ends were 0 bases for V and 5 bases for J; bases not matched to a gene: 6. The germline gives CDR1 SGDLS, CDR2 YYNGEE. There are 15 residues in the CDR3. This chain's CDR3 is CASSVGGRGVDTQYF. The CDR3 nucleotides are TGTGCCAGCAGCGTAGGCGGGAGAGGGGTAGATACGCAGTATTTT.

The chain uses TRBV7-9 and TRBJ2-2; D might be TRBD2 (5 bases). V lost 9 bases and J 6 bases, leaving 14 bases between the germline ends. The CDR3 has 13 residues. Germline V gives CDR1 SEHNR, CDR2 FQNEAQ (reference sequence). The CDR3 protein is CASWDPSPGELFF. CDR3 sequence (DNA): TGTGCCAGTTGGGATCCTAGCCCCGGGGAGCTGTTTTTT.

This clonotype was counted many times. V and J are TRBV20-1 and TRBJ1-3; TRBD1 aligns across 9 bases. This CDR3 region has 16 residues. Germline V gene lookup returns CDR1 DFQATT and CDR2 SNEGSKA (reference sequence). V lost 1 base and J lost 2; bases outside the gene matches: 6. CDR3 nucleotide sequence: TGCAGTGCTAGAGGCTCCGGGACAGGGACTGGAAACACCATATATTTT. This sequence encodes CSARGSGTGTGNTIYF.